The 3 T cell receptor beta chains reported below all come from one sample, sequenced in a study of T cells in Graves' hyperthyroidism and ophthalmopathy. There were TCR beta CDR3 regions amplified from RNA transcripts. With the HTBI primer set, the TCR CDR3 went through a first round of RT-PCR. Each CDR3 protein is one row after TCRdb ran MiXCR on the multiplex PCR reads. The data show 300,000 to 500,000 distinct CDR3 sequences, more than 13% seen once. Sequencing was done on a sample of blood. Receptors originate from a man between 45 and 60 years old with Graves' ophthalmopathy.

There are a few counts of this clonotype. A much larger clone differs from this one at a single base, so this may be a read error. Here the CDR3 DNA reads TGTGCCAGCAGTTGGGTCAGTGATAGCAATCGGCCCCAGCATTTT. Protein sequence: CASSWVSDSNRPQHF. This sequence joins TRBV6-1 and TRBJ1-5; D uncertain. This CDR3 region has 15 residues. Per the germline V gene, CDR1 is MNHNS and CDR2 is SASEGT.

The V call is TRBV7-2, the J call TRBJ2-2; unclear D gene. This CDR3 is 14 amino acids long. The V end lost 8 bases, the J end lost 5 bases, and 15 bases lay between the germline ends. Germline V gene lookup returns CDR1 SGHTA and CDR2 FQGNSA. The CDR3 sequence: CASRPRKYTGELFF. For the CDR3, the DNA is TGTGCCAGCCGCCCCAGAAAATATACCGGGGAGCTGTTTTTT. Filled out from reference TRBV7-2 and TRBJ2-2, the complete variable domain reads GAGVSQSPSNKVTEKGKDVELRCDPISGHTALYWYRQSLGQGLEFLIYFQGNSAPDKSGLPSDRFSAERTGGSVSTLTIQRTQQEDSAVYLCASRPRKYTGELFFGEGSRLTVL.

The V gene is TRBV4-1, the J gene TRBJ2-7; D gene uncertain. This CDR3 is 15 amino acids long. V lost 1 base and J lost 6, with 16 bases in between. Germline CDR1 is MGHRA and CDR2 is YSYEKL. The CDR3 nucleotides are TGCGCCAGCAGCCAAGTTTCGGCCCTACCCGTCGAGCAGTACTTC. Residues: CASSQVSALPVEQYF.